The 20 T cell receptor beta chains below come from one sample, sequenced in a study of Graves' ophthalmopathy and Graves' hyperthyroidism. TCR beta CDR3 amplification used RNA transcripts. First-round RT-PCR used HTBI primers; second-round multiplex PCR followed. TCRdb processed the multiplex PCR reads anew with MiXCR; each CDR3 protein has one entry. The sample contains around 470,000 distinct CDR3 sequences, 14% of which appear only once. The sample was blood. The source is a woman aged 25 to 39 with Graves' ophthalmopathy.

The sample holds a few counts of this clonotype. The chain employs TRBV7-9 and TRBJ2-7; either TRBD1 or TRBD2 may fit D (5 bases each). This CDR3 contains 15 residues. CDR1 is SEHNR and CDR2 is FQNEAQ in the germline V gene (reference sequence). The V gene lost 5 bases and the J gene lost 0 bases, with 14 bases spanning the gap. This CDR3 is CASSPPGASSYEQYF. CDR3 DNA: TGTGCCAGCAGCCCCCCCGGGGCTAGCTCCTACGAGCAGTACTTC.

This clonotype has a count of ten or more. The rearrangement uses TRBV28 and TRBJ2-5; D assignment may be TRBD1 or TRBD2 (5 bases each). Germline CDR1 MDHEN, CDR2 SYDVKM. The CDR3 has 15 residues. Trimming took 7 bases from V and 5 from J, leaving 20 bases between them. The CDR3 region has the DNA TGTGCCAGCAAAGCCCCGGGACCCTTCGCGGAGACCCAGTACTTC. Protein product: CASKAPGPFAETQYF.

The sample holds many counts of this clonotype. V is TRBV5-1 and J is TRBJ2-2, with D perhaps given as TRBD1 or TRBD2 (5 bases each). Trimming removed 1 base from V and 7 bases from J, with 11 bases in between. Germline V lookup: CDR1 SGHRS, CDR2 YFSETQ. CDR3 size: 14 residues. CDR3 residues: CASSLRGRDGELFF. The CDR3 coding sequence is TGCGCCAGCAGCTTGCGGGGACGCGACGGGGAGCTGTTTTTT.

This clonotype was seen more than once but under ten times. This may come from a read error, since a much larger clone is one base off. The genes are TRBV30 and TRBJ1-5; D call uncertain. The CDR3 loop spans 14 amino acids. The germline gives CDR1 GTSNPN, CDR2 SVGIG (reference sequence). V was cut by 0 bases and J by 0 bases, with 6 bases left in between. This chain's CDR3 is CAWSVGYSNQPQHF. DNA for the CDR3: TGTGCCTGGAGTGTAGGATATAGCAATCAGCCCCAGCATTTT. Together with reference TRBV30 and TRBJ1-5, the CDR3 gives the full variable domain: SQTIHQWPATLVQPVGSPLSLECTVEGTSNPNLYWYRQAAGRGLQLLFYSVGIGQISSEVPQNLSASRPQDRQFILSSKKLLLSDSGFYLCAWSVGYSNQPQHFGDGTRLSIL.

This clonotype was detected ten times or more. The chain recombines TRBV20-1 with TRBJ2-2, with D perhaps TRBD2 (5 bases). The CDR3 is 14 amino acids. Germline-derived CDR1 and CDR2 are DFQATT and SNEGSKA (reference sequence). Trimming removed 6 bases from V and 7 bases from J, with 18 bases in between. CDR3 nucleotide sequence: TGCAGTGCCCCAGCACCGGGATGGGGCGGGGAGCTGTTTTTT. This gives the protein CSAPAPGWGGELFF.

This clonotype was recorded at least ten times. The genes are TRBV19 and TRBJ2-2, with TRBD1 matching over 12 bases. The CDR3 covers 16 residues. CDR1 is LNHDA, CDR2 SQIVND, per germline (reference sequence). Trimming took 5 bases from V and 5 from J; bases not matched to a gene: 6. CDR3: CASSSGQGATTGELFF. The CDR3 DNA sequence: TGTGCCAGTAGTTCGGGACAGGGGGCCACTACCGGGGAGCTGTTTTTT.

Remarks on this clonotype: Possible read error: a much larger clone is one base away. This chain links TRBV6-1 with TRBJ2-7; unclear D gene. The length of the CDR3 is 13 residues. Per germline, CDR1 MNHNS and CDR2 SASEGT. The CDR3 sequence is CSSRSRLSYEQYF. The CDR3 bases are TGTTCCAGCAGATCCCGCCTCTCCTACGAGCAGTACTTC.

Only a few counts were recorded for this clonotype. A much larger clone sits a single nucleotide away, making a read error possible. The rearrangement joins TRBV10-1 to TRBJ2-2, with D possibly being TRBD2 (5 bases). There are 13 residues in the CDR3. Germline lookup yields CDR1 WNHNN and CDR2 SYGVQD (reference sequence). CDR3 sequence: CASSIDATGELCF. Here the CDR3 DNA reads TGCGCCAGCAGCATCGACGCCACCGGGGAGCTGTGTTTT.

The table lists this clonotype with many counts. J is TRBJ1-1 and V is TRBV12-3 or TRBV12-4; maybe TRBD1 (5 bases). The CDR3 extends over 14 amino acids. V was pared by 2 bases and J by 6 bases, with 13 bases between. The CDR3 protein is CASSLRGYQSEAFF. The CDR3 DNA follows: TGTGCCAGCAGTTTACGGGGGTACCAGTCTGAAGCTTTCTTT.

The CDR3 coding sequence is TGTGCCAGCAGTCCCCCTGGGACAGGGGCCGGGGAGCTGTTTTTT. Protein: CASSPPGTGAGELFF. V gene TRBV12-3 or TRBV12-4 combines with J gene TRBJ2-2; 10 bases line up with TRBD1. The CDR3 length is 15 residues. V lost 5 bases, J lost 6 bases, and 6 bases stayed unmatched.

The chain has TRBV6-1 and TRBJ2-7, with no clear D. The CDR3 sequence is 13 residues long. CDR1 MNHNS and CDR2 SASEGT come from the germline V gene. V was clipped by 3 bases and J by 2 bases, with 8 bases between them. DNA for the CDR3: TGTGCCAGCAGTGAGTACAATACCTACGAGCAGTACTTC. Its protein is CASSEYNTYEQYF.

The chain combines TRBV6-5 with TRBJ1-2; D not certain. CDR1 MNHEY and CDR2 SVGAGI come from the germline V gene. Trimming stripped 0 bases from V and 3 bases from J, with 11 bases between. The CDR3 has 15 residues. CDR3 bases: TGTGCCAGCAGTTACTCCGGGTTGAGGTACTATGGCTACACCTTC. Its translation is CASSYSGLRYYGYTF.

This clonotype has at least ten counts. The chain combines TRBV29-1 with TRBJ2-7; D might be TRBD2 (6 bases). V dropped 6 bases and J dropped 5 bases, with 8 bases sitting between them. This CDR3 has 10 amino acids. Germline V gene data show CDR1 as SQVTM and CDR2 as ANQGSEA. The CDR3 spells CSVGTDEQYF. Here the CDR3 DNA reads TGCAGCGTAGGGACTGACGAGCAGTACTTC.

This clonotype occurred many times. The CDR3 reads CASEDLRGFGYTF. The CDR3, as DNA: TGTGCCAGCGAAGACCTTCGGGGTTTCGGCTACACCTTC. The chain recombines TRBV6-1 with TRBJ1-2; D call uncertain. The ends were cut back, 8 bases at V and 8 bases at J, with 18 bases in the middle. Per the germline V gene, CDR1 is MNHNS and CDR2 is SASEGT. The CDR3 covers 13 residues.

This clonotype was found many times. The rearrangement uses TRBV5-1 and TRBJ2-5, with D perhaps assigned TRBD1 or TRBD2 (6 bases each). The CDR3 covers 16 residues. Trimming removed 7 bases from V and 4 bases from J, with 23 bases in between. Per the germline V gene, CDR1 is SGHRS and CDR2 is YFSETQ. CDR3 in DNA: TGCGCCAGCTTCGGAGGGGGAAAACACCCCCCAGAGACCCAGTACTTC. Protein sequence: CASFGGGKHPPETQYF.

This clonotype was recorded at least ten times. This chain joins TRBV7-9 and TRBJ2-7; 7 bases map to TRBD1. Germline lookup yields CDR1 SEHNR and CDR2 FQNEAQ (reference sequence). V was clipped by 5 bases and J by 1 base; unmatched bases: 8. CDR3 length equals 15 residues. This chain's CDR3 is CASSINRGPSYEQYF. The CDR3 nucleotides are TGTGCCAGCAGCATAAACAGGGGCCCGTCCTACGAGCAGTACTTC.

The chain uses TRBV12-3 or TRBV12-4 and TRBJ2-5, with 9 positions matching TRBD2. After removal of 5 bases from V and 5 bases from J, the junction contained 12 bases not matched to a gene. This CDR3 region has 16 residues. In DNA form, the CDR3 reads TGTGCCAGCAGTCTAAGGGCGCGGGGGGGCCGGGAGACCCAGTACTTC. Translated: CASSLRARGGRETQYF.

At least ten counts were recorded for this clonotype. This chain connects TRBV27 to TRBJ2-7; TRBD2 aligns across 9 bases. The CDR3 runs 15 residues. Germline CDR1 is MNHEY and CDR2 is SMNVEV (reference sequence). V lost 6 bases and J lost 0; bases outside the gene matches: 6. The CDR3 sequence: CASSHSGSSSYEQYF. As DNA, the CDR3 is TGTGCCAGCAGCCATAGCGGGAGCTCCTCCTACGAGCAGTACTTC.

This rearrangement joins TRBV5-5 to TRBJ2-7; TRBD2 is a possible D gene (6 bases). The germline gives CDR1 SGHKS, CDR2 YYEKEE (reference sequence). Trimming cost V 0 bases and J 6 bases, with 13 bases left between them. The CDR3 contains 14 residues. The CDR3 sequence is CASSLGLTSLEQYF. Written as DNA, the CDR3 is TGTGCCAGCAGCTTGGGACTGACTAGTCTCGAGCAGTACTTC.

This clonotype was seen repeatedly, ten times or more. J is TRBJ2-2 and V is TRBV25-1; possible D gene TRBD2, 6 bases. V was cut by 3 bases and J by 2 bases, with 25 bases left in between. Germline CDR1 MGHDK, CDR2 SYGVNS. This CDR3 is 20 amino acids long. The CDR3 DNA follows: TGTGCCAGCAGTGAGACATCGGGGACTCCGGTTCGACCTAACACCGGGGAGCTGTTTTTT. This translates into CASSETSGTPVRPNTGELFF.